The present T cell receptor beta chain was sequenced within a study of beta chain features in type 1 diabetes. For this clone: What it binds is not known.

The CDR3 length is 14 residues. Germline-derived CDR1 and CDR2 are SGHDT and YYEEEE. V dropped 2 bases and J dropped 3; count of bases not matched to a gene: 2. The study reverse transcribed the entire isolated RNA, so it sequenced expressed TCRB transcripts. Profiling relied on immunoSEQ multiplex PCR, and the TCRdb table lists in-frame clones only, not all of them. Of about 350,000 clones in the sample, 15% to 20% are singletons; the top ten hold 0.044%. Findings and limits, study-wide: VDJ junctions from patients with type 1 diabetes contained fewer insertions and more deletions.

This rearrangement joins TRBV5-6 to TRBJ1-1, with 9 bases lining up with TRBD1. The source of this sequence is a woman younger than 30 in good health. The sequenced material came from naive CD4+ T cells from blood. The CDR3 nucleotides read TGTGCCAGCAGCTTCGACAGGGGGGACACTGAAGCTTTCTTT. Protein sequence: CASSFDRGDTEAFF.